Listed here are 11 T cell receptor beta chains from one sample, sequenced in a study of T cell changes during pregnancy in multiple sclerosis. The method was immunoSEQ multiplex PCR; TCRdb's version includes in-frame clones alone and lacks a portion of them. The sample comprises some 52,000 clones, around 92% of which are singletons, and under 0.3% rests with the top ten. Here the sequenced sample was CD4+ T cells from peripheral blood mononuclear cells, taken in the third trimester of pregnancy. Every receptor here comes from a female donor with multiple sclerosis, enrolled in a pregnancy study.

The chain recombines TRBV2 with TRBJ2-5; a possible D gene is TRBD2 (6 bases). Germline V lookup: CDR1 SNHLY, CDR2 FYNNEI. This CDR3 is built from 15 residues. Trimming took off 6 bases at V and 4 bases at J, with 18 bases between the two ends. As DNA, the CDR3 is TGTGCCAGCAGACCGAAGGGACTCCCCGGAGAGACCCAGTACTTC. Translation: CASRPKGLPGETQYF.

The rearrangement uses TRBV15 and TRBJ1-3; D unclear. V lost 0 bases, J lost 2 bases, and 14 bases lay in between. CDR1 is LNHNV, CDR2 YYDKDF, per germline (reference sequence). The length of the CDR3 is 17 residues. The CDR3 DNA is TGTGCCACCAGCAGAGATAGTTTGGGAGCCCCTGGAAACACCATATATTTT. It translates to CATSRDSLGAPGNTIYF.

This clone was recorded once. The chain combines TRBV5-1 with TRBJ1-2; D might be TRBD1 (5 bases). CDR1 is SGHRS, CDR2 YFSETQ, per germline. This CDR3 has 15 residues. Trimming stripped 0 bases from V and 5 bases from J, with 14 bases between. CDR3 sequence reads: CASSLDPGSGYGYTF. CDR3 sequence (DNA): TGCGCCAGCAGCTTGGATCCAGGTTCAGGGTATGGCTACACCTTC.

The chain uses TRBV2 and TRBJ2-7; 11 bases fit TRBD1. The CDR3 covers 15 residues. After removal of 5 bases from V and 5 bases from J, the junction contained 8 bases not matched to a gene. Germline CDR1 reads SNHLY; CDR2 reads FYNNEI. The CDR3 loop is CASSSQGTGGNEQYF. Here the CDR3 DNA reads TGTGCCAGCAGTTCCCAAGGGACAGGGGGGAACGAGCAGTACTTC. Together with reference TRBV2 and TRBJ2-7, the CDR3 gives the full variable domain: EPEVTQTPSHQVTQMGQEVILRCVPISNHLYFYWYRQILGQKVEFLVSFYNNEISEKSEIFDDQFSVERPDGSNFTLKIRSTKLEDSAMYFCASSSQGTGGNEQYFGPGTRLTVT.

This chain connects TRBV18 to TRBJ2-1, with D possibly matching TRBD2 (5 bases). This CDR3 region has 15 residues. CDR1 is KGHSH and CDR2 is LQKENI in the germline V gene. V lost 3 bases and J 3 bases, leaving 12 bases between the germline ends. The CDR3 nucleotides read TGTGCCAGCTCACCGGCGGTGACTAACTACAATGAGCAGTTCTTC. Translated, it gives CASSPAVTNYNEQFF.

The V and J genes are TRBV18 and TRBJ2-3; 9 positions match TRBD1. This CDR3 is 15 amino acids long. The germline V gene has CDR1 KGHSH and CDR2 LQKENI. The trim removed 3 bases at V and 3 bases at J, leaving 4 bases unmatched. CDR3 protein: CASSPGQGLTDTQYF. The DNA for the CDR3 is TGTGCCAGCTCACCTGGACAGGGGTTGACAGATACGCAGTATTTT.

V is TRBV5-1 and J is TRBJ2-1; D unclear. The germline gives CDR1 SGHRS, CDR2 YFSETQ. The CDR3 runs to 16 residues. Trimming pared 0 bases from V and 3 bases from J, leaving 13 bases between. The CDR3 DNA is TGCGCCAGCAGCTTGGGGCAGGTCAGGATCTACAATGAGCAGTTCTTC. Translating it yields CASSLGQVRIYNEQFF. Variable domain in full (rest from reference TRBV5-1 and TRBJ2-1): KAGVTQTPRYLIKTRGQQVTLSCSPISGHRSVSWYQQTPGQGLQFLFEYFSETQRNKGNFPGRFSGRQFSNSRSEMNVSTLELGDSALYLCASSLGQVRIYNEQFFGPGTRLTVL.

The rearrangement joins TRBV5-4 to TRBJ1-2, with TRBD1 identical over 11 bases. The CDR3 runs to 17 residues. Germline loops: CDR1 SGHNT, CDR2 YYREEE (reference sequence). V was clipped by 3 bases and J by 2 bases; unmatched bases: 9. In DNA form, the CDR3 reads TGTGCCAGCAGCTATCCGGGACAGGGGGACGGAAACTATGGCTACACCTTC. This translates into CASSYPGQGDGNYGYTF.

This sequence joins TRBV19 and TRBJ1-2; 9 positions agree with TRBD1. The CDR3 totals 16 residues. After removal of 3 bases from V and 1 base from J, the junction contained 6 bases not matched to a gene. Germline CDR1 reads LNHDA; CDR2 reads SQIVND (reference sequence). CDR3 in DNA: TGTGCCAGTAGTATGAACCGGGACAGGGTTAACTATGGCTACACCTTC. Translating it yields CASSMNRDRVNYGYTF. The full variable domain, rest sourced from reference TRBV19 and TRBJ1-2, is DGGITQSPKYLFRKEGQNVTLSCEQNLNHDAMYWYRQDPGQGLRLIYYSQIVNDFQKGDIAEGYSVSREKKESFPLTVTSAQKNPTAFYLCASSMNRDRVNYGYTFGSGTRLTVV.

The V and J genes are TRBV28 and TRBJ2-6, with 10 positions matching TRBD1. Trimming cost V 4 bases and J 3 bases; bases outside gene matches: 3. The CDR3 runs to 16 residues. CDR1 and CDR2 (germline): MDHEN, SYDVKM. The CDR3 DNA reads as TGTGCCAGCAGTTCGGACAGGGGGTTTGGGGCCAACGTCCTGACTTTC. It codes for CASSSDRGFGANVLTF.

The chain is built from TRBV7-2 and TRBJ1-2; D is unclear. V dropped 1 base and J dropped 2 bases, with 8 bases sitting between them. The CDR3 length is 14 residues. Per the germline V gene, CDR1 is SGHTA and CDR2 is FQGNSA. The DNA for the CDR3 is TGTGCCAGCAGCTTAGGTAGCCTAAACTATGGCTACACCTTC. It translates to CASSLGSLNYGYTF. Together with reference TRBV7-2 and TRBJ1-2, the CDR3 gives the full variable domain: GAGVSQSPSNKVTEKGKDVELRCDPISGHTALYWYRQSLGQGLEFLIYFQGNSAPDKSGLPSDRFSAERTGGSVSTLTIQRTQQEDSAVYLCASSLGSLNYGYTFGSGTRLTVV.